The next 23 T cell receptor beta chains were all read from a single sample in a study of identical twins' blood T cells (dated by TCRdb to 2012 to 2015). To prepare the library, 5' RACE was applied. The instrument was an Illumina Genome Analyzer IIx. TCRdb trimmed public reads at Q25 via fastp, called clones via MiXCR and kept in-frame beta chains. Rows are combined by CDR3 protein, so each entry shows the most common genes and DNA. The sample data list 350,000 to 400,000 distinct CDR3 sequences, and roughly 30% of these were observed just once. More than 5.5% of the sample rests with the top ten. The specimen sequenced was PBMCs. These TCRs come from a woman aged 18 to 55 in good health.

The CDR3 nucleotides are TGTGCCAGCAGCCTTCAGGGAGGAGGCCCCAGGGAAAAACTGTTTTTT. Its translation: CASSLQGGGPREKLFF. This sequence joins TRBV7-2 and TRBJ1-4, with D maybe TRBD1 (5 bases). Trimming removed 5 bases at V and 8 bases at J, with 21 bases between. In germline, CDR1 is SGHTA, CDR2 FQGNSA. The CDR3 totals 16 residues.

In this sample, this clonotype turned up many times. This chain uses TRBV20-1 with TRBJ2-1; 9 bases line up with TRBD2. Germline V gene sequence: CDR1 DFQATT, CDR2 SNEGSKA (reference sequence). This CDR3 region has 16 residues. V was pared by 0 bases and J by 3 bases, with 6 bases of the junction left unmatched. The CDR3 sequence is CSARDRLAGLYNEQFF. The DNA for the CDR3 is TGCAGTGCTAGAGATCGTCTAGCGGGGCTCTACAATGAGCAGTTCTTC.

This clonotype occurred a few times. The V gene is TRBV7-2, the J gene TRBJ1-2; TRBD1 might be the D (6 bases). Looked up from germline, CDR1 is SGHTA and CDR2 is FQGNSA. Trimming stripped 5 bases from V and 4 bases from J, with 11 bases between. The CDR3 is 13 residues long. The CDR3 coding sequence is TGTGCCAGCAGCGCCGGACAGTTCTATGGCTACACCTTC. Its translation: CASSAGQFYGYTF.

This clonotype was observed a handful of times. V usage is TRBV20-1 and J usage is TRBJ1-3; no clear D gene. The CDR3 extends over 15 amino acids. Germline lookup yields CDR1 DFQATT and CDR2 SNEGSKA (reference sequence). Trimming left V 3 bases short and J 4 bases short, with 16 bases between. This CDR3 reads CSASPLRSEGNTIYF. The CDR3, as DNA: TGCAGTGCTAGCCCCCTCAGGTCGGAGGGAAACACCATATATTTT.

This clonotype has just a few counts. The chain couples TRBV20-1 to TRBJ2-2, with D uncertain. CDR3 length: 13 residues. Germline V gene sequence: CDR1 DFQATT, CDR2 SNEGSKA (reference sequence). V lost 5 bases, J lost 3 bases, and 10 bases lay in between. The CDR3: CSAAPSYTGELFF. Written as DNA, the CDR3 is TGCAGTGCTGCCCCGAGTTACACCGGGGAGCTGTTTTTT.

The rearrangement joins TRBV14 to TRBJ2-1; D could derive from TRBD1 or TRBD2 (5 bases each). The CDR3 consists of 15 residues. Germline CDR1 is SGHDN and CDR2 is FVKESK. V lost 4 bases to trimming and J lost 5 bases, with 15 bases between them. CDR3 amino acids: CASSLTGAQDNEQFF. CDR3 bases: TGTGCCAGCAGCCTAACCGGGGCCCAGGACAATGAGCAGTTCTTC.

The chain has TRBV19 and TRBJ2-2, with unresolved D. The V gene's germline CDR1 is LNHDA and CDR2 SQIVND (reference sequence). The V end was cut by 5 bases, the J end by 1 base, with 8 bases between. The CDR3 is made up of 14 amino acids. The CDR3: CASSSRQNTGELFF. CDR3 nucleotide sequence: TGTGCCAGTAGTTCCCGACAGAACACCGGGGAGCTGTTTTTT.

The V call is TRBV20-1, the J call TRBJ2-3, with 9 bases fitting TRBD2. J lost 2 bases, V lost 6 bases, and 12 bases had no gene match. The germline V gene has CDR1 DFQATT and CDR2 SNEGSKA (reference sequence). The CDR3 covers 16 residues. CDR3 protein: CSAGDLTSGLTDTQYF. CDR3 bases: TGCAGTGCAGGGGACCTGACTAGCGGTCTCACAGATACGCAGTATTTT.

The chain is built from TRBV18 and TRBJ2-2; TRBD1 agrees at 7 bases. The CDR3 loop spans 15 amino acids. Looked up from germline, CDR1 is KGHSH and CDR2 is LQKENI. The junction had 4 bases not matched to a gene; V was cut back by 3 bases and J by 3 bases. The CDR3 sequence: CASSPDRVHTGELFF. The CDR3 bases are TGTGCCAGCTCACCCGACAGGGTTCACACCGGGGAGCTGTTTTTT. Full variable domain (remainder filled in from reference TRBV18 and TRBJ2-2): NAGVMQNPRHLVRRRGQEARLRCSPMKGHSHVYWYRQLPEEGLKFMVYLQKENIIDESGMPKERFSAEFPKEGPSILRIQQVVRGDSAAYFCASSPDRVHTGELFFGEGSRLTVL.

This clonotype was observed a handful of times. V usage is TRBV20-1 and J usage is TRBJ2-7; possibly TRBD2 for D (6 bases). From germline, CDR1 is DFQATT and CDR2 SNEGSKA (reference sequence). The CDR3 totals 14 residues. The V gene lost 5 bases and the J gene lost 4 bases, with 18 bases spanning the gap. CDR3 region: CSAGLSGSTYEQYF. The CDR3 DNA reads as TGCAGTGCTGGGTTGAGCGGGTCCACTTACGAGCAGTACTTC.

This clonotype was found a few times. The CDR3 DNA follows: TGTGCCAGCACGGGACAGTTCACCGGGGAGCTGTTTTTT. Its translation: CASTGQFTGELFF. This chain joins TRBV6-1 and TRBJ2-2, with 7 positions matching TRBD1. The germline V gene has CDR1 MNHNS and CDR2 SASEGT. The CDR3 covers 13 residues. J gave up 4 bases and V 7 bases, and 3 bases lay outside the gene matches.

This chain links TRBV7-2 with TRBJ1-4; D is unclear. V dropped 4 bases and J dropped 4 bases, with 16 bases sitting between them. Looked up from germline, CDR1 is SGHTA and CDR2 is FQGNSA. This CDR3 spans 16 amino acids. The CDR3 loop is CASSSSPPGFNEKLFF. The CDR3 DNA sequence: TGTGCCAGCAGCTCCTCCCCCCCCGGTTTTAATGAAAAACTGTTTTTT.

The chain uses TRBV7-7 and TRBJ2-1; 13 bases are shared with TRBD2. V lost 5 bases and J lost 6; bases outside the gene matches: 4. CDR1 is SSHAT and CDR2 is FNYEAQ in the germline V gene (reference sequence). This CDR3 has 15 residues. CDR3 nucleotide sequence: TGTGCCAGCAGCCGAGGGACTAGCGGGATCAATGAGCAGTTCTTC. Translated: CASSRGTSGINEQFF.

The chain is built from TRBV10-3 and TRBJ1-2; D not resolved. CDR1 is ENHRY, CDR2 SYGVKD, per germline. V lost 10 bases to trimming and J lost 2 bases, with 14 bases between them. CDR3 size: 13 residues. The CDR3 region has the DNA TGTGCCACCATCAGTGCTGTGAACTATGGCTACACCTTC. Its translation: CATISAVNYGYTF.

This clonotype was seen repeatedly, ten times or more. The gene calls are TRBV20-1 and TRBJ1-3; D not certain. V was clipped by 2 bases and J by 0 bases, with 5 bases between them. The CDR3 extends over 13 amino acids. In germline, CDR1 is DFQATT, CDR2 SNEGSKA (reference sequence). As DNA, the CDR3 is TGCAGTGCTAGACAGGTCTCTGGAAACACCATATATTTT. Translation: CSARQVSGNTIYF.

Details on this clonotype: A much larger clone is a single base away; this may be a read error. The chain recombines TRBV4-3 with TRBJ2-3, with a tentative D call TRBD2 (5 bases). The length of the CDR3 is 18 residues. V gave up 2 bases and J gave up 4 bases, with 22 bases separating them. Germline loops: CDR1 LGHNA, CDR2 YSLEER. The CDR3 DNA reads as TGCGCCAGCAGCCAAACTCAGCGTGGCCGGGGATTGGCAGATACGCAGTATTTT. This codes for CASSQTQRGRGLADTQYF.

This clonotype was detected once. The chain couples TRBV20-1 to TRBJ2-2, with D unclear. Germline V gene sequence: CDR1 DFQATT, CDR2 SNEGSKA (reference sequence). V lost 7 bases to trimming and J lost 1 base, with 10 bases between them. The length of the CDR3 is 13 residues. This CDR3 is CSVPPRNTGELFF. CDR3 DNA: TGCAGTGTCCCCCCTCGGAACACCGGGGAGCTGTTTTTT.

At least ten counts were recorded for this clonotype. The V and J genes are TRBV10-3 and TRBJ1-1; 8 bases are a match to TRBD1. The V segment lost 3 bases and the J segment 5 bases; nucleotides outside the gene matches: 8. The V gene's germline CDR1 is ENHRY and CDR2 SYGVKD. The CDR3 spans 15 residues. Written as DNA, the CDR3 is TGTGCCATCAGTGATTCCGGGGACAGGAGGACTGAAGCTTTCTTT. Its translation is CAISDSGDRRTEAFF.

The rearrangement links TRBV19 to TRBJ2-1; no clear D gene. This CDR3 spans 13 amino acids. Germline V gene data show CDR1 as LNHDA and CDR2 as SQIVND (reference sequence). V gave up 6 bases and J gave up 7 bases, with 13 bases separating them. The CDR3 loop is CASRDDSWNEQFF. As DNA, the CDR3 is TGTGCCAGTAGGGACGACTCATGGAATGAGCAGTTCTTC.

The chain recombines TRBV5-1 with TRBJ1-1; D is ambiguous. The CDR3 has 15 amino acids. Trimming shortened V by 3 bases and J by 1 base, and 13 bases separated the two germline ends. Germline values: CDR1 SGHRS, CDR2 YFSETQ. CDR3 protein: CASSSPLGRNTEAFF. CDR3 coding DNA: TGCGCCAGCAGCTCACCACTTGGACGGAACACTGAAGCTTTCTTT.

The table lists this clonotype with a count of one. The V and J genes are TRBV12-3 or TRBV12-4 and TRBJ2-2, with D possibly TRBD1 on 5 matching bases. V shed 1 base and J shed 1 base, with 10 bases lying between them. The CDR3 extends over 16 amino acids. In DNA, the CDR3 is TGTGCCAGCAGTTTAGAAGTTACAGGGAACACCGGGGAGCTGTTTTTT. Its translation is CASSLEVTGNTGELFF.

Worth noting for this clonotype: A junction boundary mismatches the germline segment, possibly from a read error. The chain has TRBV20-1 and TRBJ1-1, with D tentatively TRBD1 (6 bases). This CDR3 has 10 amino acids. Germline assignment: CDR1 DFQATT and CDR2 SNEGSKA (reference sequence). The CDR3, as DNA: TGTAGTGCTAGCCGGACAGATTCATCTTTT. Its translation: CSASRTDSSF.

A word on this clonotype: The junction does not match germline at one end; this may be a read error. The chain couples TRBV19 to TRBJ2-2, with D perhaps matching TRBD1 (6 bases). CDR3 size: 14 residues. CDR1 is LNHDA, CDR2 SQIVND, per germline (reference sequence). CDR3 in amino acids: CAGSSGTYTGELFF. As DNA, the CDR3 is TGTGCCGGTAGCTCCGGGACATACACCGGGGAGCTGTTTTTT.